This T cell receptor beta chain was profiled in a study of T cells in Graves' hyperthyroidism and ophthalmopathy. Amplification yielded TCR beta CDR3 regions, with RNA transcripts as the source. RT-PCR in the first round (using the HTBI primer set) targeted the TCR CDR3. Each CDR3 protein is one row after TCRdb ran MiXCR on the multiplex PCR reads. The repertoire holds 300,000 or so distinct CDR3 sequences, with approximately 15% as singletons. This clonotype was recorded many times. The germline V and J ends were trimmed by 2 bases and 5 bases, with 13 bases remaining between them. Germline V gives CDR1 MNHEY, CDR2 SVGAGI. This CDR3 has 16 amino acids.

This clonotype was obtained from a woman aged 60-75 years with Graves' ophthalmopathy. Sequences were obtained from blood. The V and J genes are TRBV6-5 and TRBJ1-6; D is perhaps TRBD1 (5 bases). The CDR3 spells CASSYKRGWDNSPLHF. DNA for the CDR3: TGTGCCAGCAGTTACAAGAGGGGTTGGGATAATTCACCCCTCCACTTT.